This T cell receptor beta chain is from a study of post-analysis software for immune sequencing data. Study-level information: Patients had relapsing-remitting, secondary progressive or progressive-relapsing multiple sclerosis; some lacked subtype. The study's findings and limits: Clustering by F measure revealed strong co-clustering among samples prepared together in one batch. Controls significantly exceeded multiple sclerosis patients in normalized Chao1 diversity. Four to six TRBV segments were more frequent in patients than controls; TRBV5-6, TRBV5-1 and TRBV20-1 belonged to this group.

V lost 2 bases and J 2 bases, leaving 10 bases between the germline ends. In germline, CDR1 is SGHRS, CDR2 YFSETQ. The CDR3 runs to 14 residues. Regarding this clonotype: Its cognate antigen is unknown.

Built from TCR beta cDNA, the libraries had unique molecular identifiers in them. Input amounts of roughly 0.85 to 10 million T cells were used. These gave 500,000 or so cDNA molecules, so each molecule approximated one T cell. A single record per CDR3 protein comes from TCRdb applying MiXCR to the PCR reads. The repertoire holds 750,000 to 950,000 distinct CDR3 sequences, with about 57% as singletons. The specimen was blood. The receptor was derived from a girl aged 5 to 17 with multiple sclerosis. V gene TRBV5-1 combines with J gene TRBJ2-5; D is perhaps TRBD1 (5 bases). This chain's CDR3 is CASSFAGLQETQYF. DNA for the CDR3: TGCGCCAGCAGCTTCGCAGGGTTGCAAGAGACCCAGTACTTC.